A single count supports the clone carrying this TCR beta chain. The method was immunoSEQ multiplex PCR; TCRdb's version includes in-frame clones alone and lacks a portion of them. The table includes 200,000 to 250,000 clones, about 94% detected once. From germline, CDR1 is SGHVS and CDR2 FNYEAQ. Trimming at V came to 5 bases and at J to 0 bases, leaving 7 bases not matched to a gene. CDR3 size: 16 residues. This entry is derived from a study of T cell responses to AZD1222 COVID-19 vaccine. This TCR came from an adult who received the MenACWY meningococcal vaccine as a control. The chain recombines TRBV7-6 with TRBJ1-3; 7 nucleotides line up with TRBD1. The sequencing used peripheral blood, collected 28 days after the second dose of the MenACWY control vaccine. The CDR3 is CASSQSGGNSGNTIYF. CDR3 sequence (DNA): TGTGCCAGCAGCCAGTCAGGGGGGAACTCTGGAAACACCATATATTTT.